This T cell receptor beta chain was identified during a study of CD8 T cells in ankylosing spondylitis. General study results and limits: Blood from ankylosing spondylitis patients appeared to carry a characteristic roughly 8-variant TCR beta motif. Reports say disease-linked clones showed up significantly more in matched ankylosing spondylitis synovial fluid. Past research had described some motif variants in reactive arthritis synovial fluid and blood.

Each TCR beta library was made by quantitative 5'-RACE that incorporated molecular barcodes. TCRdb re-called the 5' RACE reads with MiXCR, one entry per CDR3 protein. The sample comprises 700,000 to 850,000 distinct CDR3 sequences, approximately 12% of which are singletons, and 0.51% rests with the top ten. A word on this clonotype: What it binds is not known. An end of the junction differs from the germline gene, which may be a read error.

This sequence originates from a male donor with ankylosing spondylitis. Material: blood, either unsorted or a sorted T cell fraction (not recorded which).

The chain's CDR3 is CASSHVGGSSGAIVLTF. CDR3 nucleotides: TGCGCCAGCTCCCACGTCGGCGGGAGCTCTGGGGCCATCGTCCTGACTTTC. This rearrangement joins TRBV4-3 to TRBJ2-6; 7 bases are shared with TRBD2. The germline V gene encodes CDR1 LGHNA and CDR2 YSLEER. The CDR3 runs to 17 residues.